This entry lists 9 T cell receptor beta chains sequenced from one sample in a study of blood T cell repertoires in COVID-19. Produced via immunoSEQ multiplex PCR; TCRdb's table is partial and in-frame only. The sample comprises 250,000 to 300,000 clones, 85% to 90% of which are singletons, and under 2.5% rests with the top ten. The sample was PBMCs or T cells enriched from blood (not recorded which). The receptor source for this set is a woman in her sixties who had recovered from COVID-19.

The chain uses TRBV18 and TRBJ2-4; the match to TRBD2 covers 13 bases. The CDR3 runs 21 residues. The ends lost 1 base at V and 0 bases at J; junction bases unmatched: 12. CDR1 and CDR2 from the germline V gene are KGHSH and LQKENI. Written as DNA, the CDR3 is TGTGCCAGCTCACCACTAAGGACTAGCGGGGGCCTAGGTATAGCCAAAAACATTCAGTACTTC. Translating gives CASSPLRTSGGLGIAKNIQYF.

The chain links TRBV7-9 to TRBJ1-2; 7 nucleotides align to TRBD1. With V trimmed by 6 bases and J by 4 bases, 8 bases remained unmatched. Germline-derived CDR1 and CDR2 are SEHNR and FQNEAQ (reference sequence). The CDR3 has 14 amino acids. This CDR3 reads CASSLGTVGYGYTF. CDR3 DNA: TGTGCCAGCAGTCTCGGGACAGTAGGCTATGGCTACACCTTC.

J is TRBJ2-3 and V is TRBV27; D call uncertain. The V gene lost 6 bases and the J gene lost 2 bases, with 6 bases spanning the gap. Germline CDR1 reads MNHEY; CDR2 reads SMNVEV (reference sequence). This CDR3 contains 12 residues. CDR3 nucleotides: TGTGCCAGCAGGGGCCTCACAGATACGCAGTATTTT. This sequence encodes CASRGLTDTQYF.

This clone occurred a few times. The chain is built from TRBV7-2 and TRBJ2-1; 9 nucleotides align to TRBD1. Germline CDR1 and CDR2: SGHTA and FQGNSA. The junction had 4 bases not matched to a gene; V was cut back by 4 bases and J by 9 bases. CDR3 length: 13 amino acids. CDR3 residues: CASSSGTGSEQFF. The CDR3 DNA is TGTGCCAGCAGCTCCGGGACAGGGAGTGAGCAGTTCTTC.

The chain links TRBV5-4 to TRBJ2-6, with 10 bases aligning to TRBD2. The germline V gene encodes CDR1 SGHNT and CDR2 YYREEE (reference sequence). The CDR3 is made up of 17 amino acids. Unmatched junction bases numbered 4, after V lost 0 bases and J lost 4 bases. This CDR3 is CASSLGSGGDGANVLTF. In DNA, the CDR3 is TGTGCCAGCAGCTTGGGAAGCGGGGGGGACGGGGCCAACGTCCTGACTTTC.

This chain uses TRBV29-1 with TRBJ1-2, with 11 bases lining up with TRBD1. Germline V gives CDR1 SQVTM, CDR2 ANQGSEA. CDR3 length: 13 residues. Germline trimming cut 7 bases from V and 8 bases from J; bases unmatched to any gene: 9. The CDR3 nucleotides are TGCAGCGATCAGGACAGGGGGCGTCGCGGCTACACCTTC. Its translation is CSDQDRGRRGYTF.

Remarks on this clone: The same CDR3 also results from other DNA sequences found in this sample. The genes are TRBV5-1 and TRBJ2-1; 10 positions match TRBD1. The CDR3 extends over 13 amino acids. Trimming at V came to 5 bases and at J to 7 bases, leaving 3 bases not matched to a gene. The germline gives CDR1 SGHRS, CDR2 YFSETQ. CDR3 in amino acids: CASSRGQGNEQFF. CDR3 DNA sequence: TGCGCCAGCAGTCGGGGACAGGGGAATGAGCAGTTCTTC.

This clone was seen only once. J is TRBJ2-5 and V is TRBV5-4; D may be TRBD1 (6 bases). V lost 4 bases and J 2 bases, leaving 12 bases between the germline ends. The CDR3 spans 14 residues. The germline V gene has CDR1 SGHNT and CDR2 YYREEE (reference sequence). CDR3 DNA sequence: TGTGCCAGCAGCACCCGGACAGAACAAGAGACCCAGTACTTC. This translates into CASSTRTEQETQYF.

This chain joins TRBV2 and TRBJ1-6; TRBD1 is a possible D gene (5 bases). The CDR3 consists of 13 residues. Germline CDR1 and CDR2: SNHLY and FYNNEI. Between the trimmed V and J ends, which lost 4 bases and 8 bases, there was a span of 9 bases. CDR3 bases: TGTGCCAGCAGTGGCGGGGCTGATTCACCCCTCCACTTT. It encodes CASSGGADSPLHF.